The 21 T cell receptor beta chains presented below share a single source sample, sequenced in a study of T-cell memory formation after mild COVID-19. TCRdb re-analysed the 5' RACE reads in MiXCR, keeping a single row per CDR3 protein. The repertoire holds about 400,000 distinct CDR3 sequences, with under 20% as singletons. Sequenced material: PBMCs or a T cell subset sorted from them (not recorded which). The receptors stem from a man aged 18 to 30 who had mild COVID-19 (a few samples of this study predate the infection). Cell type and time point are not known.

The CDR3, as DNA: TGTGCCAGCAGGACGACAGGGACTGGGGCCAACGTCCTGACTTTC. It codes for CASRTTGTGANVLTF. The gene calls are TRBV7-2 and TRBJ2-6; 7 bases align to TRBD1. The CDR3 totals 15 residues. Germline CDR1 reads SGHTA; CDR2 reads FQGNSA. V gave up 6 bases and J gave up 2 bases; unmatched junction bases: 4.

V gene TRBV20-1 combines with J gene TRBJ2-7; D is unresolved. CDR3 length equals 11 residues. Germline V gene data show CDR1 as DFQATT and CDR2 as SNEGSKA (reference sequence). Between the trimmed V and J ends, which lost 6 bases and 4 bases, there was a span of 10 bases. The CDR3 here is CSAAGWYEQYF. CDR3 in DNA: TGCAGTGCGGCAGGATGGTACGAGCAGTACTTC.

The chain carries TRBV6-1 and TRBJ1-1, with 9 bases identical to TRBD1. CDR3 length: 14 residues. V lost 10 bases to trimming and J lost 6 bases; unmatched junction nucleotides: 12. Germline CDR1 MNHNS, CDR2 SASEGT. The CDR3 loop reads CATALTGGLAEAFF. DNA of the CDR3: TGTGCCACCGCTCTTACAGGGGGCCTGGCTGAAGCTTTCTTT.

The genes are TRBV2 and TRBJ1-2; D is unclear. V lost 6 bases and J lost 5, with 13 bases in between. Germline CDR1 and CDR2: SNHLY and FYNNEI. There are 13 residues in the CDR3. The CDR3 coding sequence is TGTGCCAGCAGCCCGGCCCGCGAGTATGGCTACACCTTC. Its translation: CASSPAREYGYTF.

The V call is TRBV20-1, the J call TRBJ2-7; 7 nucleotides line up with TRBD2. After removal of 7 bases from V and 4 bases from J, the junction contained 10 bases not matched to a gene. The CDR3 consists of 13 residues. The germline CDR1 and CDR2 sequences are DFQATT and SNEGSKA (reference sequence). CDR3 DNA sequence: TGCAGTGGCCCAGTTGGGGGGGATTACGAGCAGTACGTC. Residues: CSGPVGGDYEQYV.

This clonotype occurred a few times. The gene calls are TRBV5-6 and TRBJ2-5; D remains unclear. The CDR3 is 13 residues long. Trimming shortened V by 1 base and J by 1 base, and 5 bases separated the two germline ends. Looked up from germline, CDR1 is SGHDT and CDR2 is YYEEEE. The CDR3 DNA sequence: TGTGCCAGCAGCTTGTTGATCCAAGAGACCCAGTACTTC. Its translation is CASSLLIQETQYF.

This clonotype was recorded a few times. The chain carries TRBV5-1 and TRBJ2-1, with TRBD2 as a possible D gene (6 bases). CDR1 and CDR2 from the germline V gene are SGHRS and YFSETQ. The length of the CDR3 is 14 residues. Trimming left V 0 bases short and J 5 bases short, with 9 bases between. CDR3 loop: CASSLGASDNEQFF. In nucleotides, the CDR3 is TGCGCCAGCAGCTTGGGGGCTAGCGACAATGAGCAGTTCTTC.

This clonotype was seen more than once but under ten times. Here the CDR3 DNA reads TGTGCCAGCAGGCTAGCGGGGGGGCCAAATGAGCAGTTCTTC. It specifies CASRLAGGPNEQFF. V gene TRBV6-2 or TRBV6-3 combines with J gene TRBJ2-1, with TRBD2 matching over 12 bases. The CDR3 loop spans 14 amino acids. Germline V gene lookup returns CDR1 MNHEY and CDR2 SVGEGT. J gave up 7 bases and V 6 bases, and 4 bases lay outside the gene matches.

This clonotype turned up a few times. Written as DNA, the CDR3 is TGTGCCAGCAGTTCTTATTTTCCAGATACGCAGTATTTT. Its translation: CASSSYFPDTQYF. The V and J genes are TRBV27 and TRBJ2-3; no clear D gene. Germline-derived CDR1 and CDR2 are MNHEY and SMNVEV (reference sequence). Trimming took 4 bases from V and 4 from J, leaving 9 bases between them. The CDR3 totals 13 residues.

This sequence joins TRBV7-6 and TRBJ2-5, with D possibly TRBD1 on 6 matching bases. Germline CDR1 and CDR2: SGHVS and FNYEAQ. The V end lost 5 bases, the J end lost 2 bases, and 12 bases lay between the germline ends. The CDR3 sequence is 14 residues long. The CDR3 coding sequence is TGTGCCAGCAGCGCCCTAGGGGGACAAGAGACCCAGTACTTC. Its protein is CASSALGGQETQYF.

In nucleotides, the CDR3 is TGCAGTGCTAGAGATCCACGGGGGGACGTAGGTTCACCCCTCCACTTT. Residues: CSARDPRGDVGSPLHF. The gene calls are TRBV20-1 and TRBJ1-6; the D gene is possibly TRBD1 (5 bases). Trimming removed 0 bases at V and 9 bases at J, with 18 bases between. The CDR3 consists of 16 residues. Germline CDR1 and CDR2: DFQATT and SNEGSKA (reference sequence).

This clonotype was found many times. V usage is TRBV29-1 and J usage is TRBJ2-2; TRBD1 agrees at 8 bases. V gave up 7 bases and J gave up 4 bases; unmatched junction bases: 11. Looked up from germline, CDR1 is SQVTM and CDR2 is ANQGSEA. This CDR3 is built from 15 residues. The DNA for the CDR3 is TGCAGCGCCAGAGGACAGGGTCGGGTCACCGGGGAGCTGTTTTTT. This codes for CSARGQGRVTGELFF.

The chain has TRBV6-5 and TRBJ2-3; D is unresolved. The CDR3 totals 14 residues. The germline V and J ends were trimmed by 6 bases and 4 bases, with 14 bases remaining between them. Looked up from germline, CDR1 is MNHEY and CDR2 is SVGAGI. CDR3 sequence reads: CASRPTVWADTQYF. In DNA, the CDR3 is TGTGCCAGCAGGCCCACCGTGTGGGCAGATACGCAGTATTTT.

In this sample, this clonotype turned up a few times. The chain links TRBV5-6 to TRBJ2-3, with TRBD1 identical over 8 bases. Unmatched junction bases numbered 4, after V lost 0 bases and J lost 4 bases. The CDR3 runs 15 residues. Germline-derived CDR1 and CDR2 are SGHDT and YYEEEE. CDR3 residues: CASSLEGTGPDTQYF. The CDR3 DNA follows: TGTGCCAGCAGCTTGGAGGGGACAGGCCCAGATACGCAGTATTTT.

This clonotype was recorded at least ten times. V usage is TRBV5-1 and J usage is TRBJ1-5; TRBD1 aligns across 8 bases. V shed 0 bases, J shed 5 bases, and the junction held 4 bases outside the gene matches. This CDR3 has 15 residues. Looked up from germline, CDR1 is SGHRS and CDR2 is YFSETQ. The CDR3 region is CASSLGTGLHQPQHF. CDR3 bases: TGCGCCAGCAGCTTGGGGACAGGGCTTCATCAGCCCCAGCATTTT.

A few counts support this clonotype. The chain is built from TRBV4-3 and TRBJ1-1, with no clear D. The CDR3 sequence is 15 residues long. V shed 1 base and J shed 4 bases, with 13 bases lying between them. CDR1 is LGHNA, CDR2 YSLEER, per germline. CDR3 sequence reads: CASSQAMVMGTEAFF. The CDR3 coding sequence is TGCGCCAGCAGCCAAGCAATGGTGATGGGCACTGAAGCTTTCTTT.

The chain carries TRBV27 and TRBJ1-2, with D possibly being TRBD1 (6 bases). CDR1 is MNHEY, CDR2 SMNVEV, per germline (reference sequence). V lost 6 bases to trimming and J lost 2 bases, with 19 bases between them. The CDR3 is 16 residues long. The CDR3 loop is CASRNQIPTGNYGYTF. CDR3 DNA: TGTGCCAGCAGGAATCAAATCCCCACAGGGAACTATGGCTACACCTTC.

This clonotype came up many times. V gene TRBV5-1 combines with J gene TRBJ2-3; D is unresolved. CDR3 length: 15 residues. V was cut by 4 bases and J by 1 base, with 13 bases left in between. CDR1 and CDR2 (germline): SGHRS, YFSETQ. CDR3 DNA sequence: TGCGCCAGCAGCGTAGACCCAGCCGGCACAGATACGCAGTATTTT. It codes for CASSVDPAGTDTQYF.

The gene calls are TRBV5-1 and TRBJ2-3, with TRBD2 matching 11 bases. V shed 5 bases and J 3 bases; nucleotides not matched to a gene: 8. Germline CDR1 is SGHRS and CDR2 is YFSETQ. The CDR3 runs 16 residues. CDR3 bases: TGCGCCAGCAGTCCCTCTAGCGGGGGGTTAACAGATACGCAGTATTTT. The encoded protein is CASSPSSGGLTDTQYF.

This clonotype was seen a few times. Here the CDR3 reads CASSVWTRTDEQFF. The CDR3, as DNA: TGTGCCAGCAGCGTATGGACGCGCACCGATGAGCAGTTCTTC. This rearrangement joins TRBV9 to TRBJ2-1; D is unclear. The germline V gene has CDR1 SGDLS and CDR2 YYNGEE. V lost 1 base to trimming and J lost 8 bases, with 13 bases between them. The CDR3 runs 14 residues.

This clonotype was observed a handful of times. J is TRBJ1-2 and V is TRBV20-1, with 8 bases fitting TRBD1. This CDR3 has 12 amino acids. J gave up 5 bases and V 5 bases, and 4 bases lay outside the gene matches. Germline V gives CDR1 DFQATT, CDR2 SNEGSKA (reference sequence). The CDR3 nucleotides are TGCAGTGCTCTAGACAGGGGTTATGGCTACACCTTC. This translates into CSALDRGYGYTF.